The 11 T cell receptor beta chains below were found in one sample sequenced in a study of shared clonotypes between healthy human individuals. The repertoire was sequenced with immunoSEQ multiplex PCR; TCRdb's copy has only in-frame clones and lacks some. The sample has fewer than 650,000 clones, approximately 80% seen once. Sample: PBMCs. These receptor sequences come from a woman aged 40 to 55 in good health. Some clones in this sample may be carry-over from other donors' samples.

There are a few counts of this clone. The chain is built from TRBV5-7 and TRBJ1-3; D is undetermined. TRBV5-7 is reported as an ORF; its role is uncertain. This CDR3 has 16 residues. V lost 5 bases and J lost 8, with 23 bases in between. Written as DNA, the CDR3 is TGTGCCAGCAGTTTCCGACCGGGCCCGTTTGGGGACACCATATATTTT. This sequence encodes CASSFRPGPFGDTIYF.

This clone has a single count. V usage is TRBV5-1 and J usage is TRBJ2-1; the match to TRBD2 covers 7 bases. This CDR3 is built from 15 residues. V lost 4 bases to trimming and J lost 0 bases; unmatched junction nucleotides: 4. Germline V gene lookup returns CDR1 SGHRS and CDR2 YFSETQ. DNA for the CDR3: TGCGCCAGCAGCCCGGGAGGTCCCTCCTACAATGAGCAGTTCTTC. This encodes CASSPGGPSYNEQFF.

V and J are TRBV18 and TRBJ2-3, with TRBD1 matching over 8 bases. This CDR3 comprises 15 residues. The trim removed 4 bases at V and 3 bases at J, leaving 6 bases unmatched. From germline, CDR1 is KGHSH and CDR2 LQKENI. The CDR3 DNA sequence: TGTGCCAGCTCACAGGACAGGGCTGGGACAGATACGCAGTATTTT. As protein: CASSQDRAGTDTQYF.

This chain connects TRBV9 to TRBJ2-3, with TRBD2 matching 7 bases. Germline V gene sequence: CDR1 SGDLS, CDR2 YYNGEE. V trimming: 4 bases; J trimming: 4 bases; junction bases outside the gene matches: 6. This CDR3 spans 14 amino acids. The CDR3 is CASSTREAPDTQYF. CDR3 sequence (DNA): TGTGCCAGCAGCACACGGGAGGCACCAGATACGCAGTATTTT.

Here the CDR3 reads CASSLAGGGTYNEQFF. The CDR3 DNA follows: TGTGCCAGCAGCTTAGCGGGAGGCGGGACCTACAATGAGCAGTTCTTC. V gene TRBV7-3 combines with J gene TRBJ2-1; 8 nucleotides agree with TRBD2. The V segment lost 2 bases and the J segment 2 bases; nucleotides outside the gene matches: 5. Germline V gives CDR1 SGHTA, CDR2 FQGTGA. This CDR3 is 16 amino acids long.

The CDR3 DNA follows: TGTGCCAGCTTGAACCGGGCCTCAAGCTACGAGCAGTACTTC. As protein: CASLNRASSYEQYF. V gene TRBV28 combines with J gene TRBJ2-7; no reliable D call. CDR3 length: 14 amino acids. Trimming left V 8 bases short and J 3 bases short, with 17 bases between. In germline, CDR1 is MDHEN, CDR2 SYDVKM.

This clone was seen a single time. The V gene is TRBV28, the J gene TRBJ2-3; 10 bases line up with TRBD2. CDR3 length: 16 residues. Germline V gives CDR1 MDHEN, CDR2 SYDVKM. V lost 3 bases to trimming and J lost 3 bases; unmatched junction nucleotides: 6. The CDR3 protein is CASSFPELAGTDTQYF. CDR3 nucleotides: TGTGCCAGCAGTTTCCCGGAACTAGCGGGGACAGATACGCAGTATTTT.

The chain combines TRBV5-1 with TRBJ2-5; 10 bases agree with TRBD2. The V and J ends lost 2 bases and 1 base, in that order; junction bases with no gene match: 8. Germline V CDR1 and CDR2: SGHRS, YFSETQ. The CDR3 loop spans 17 amino acids. CDR3 protein: CASSLRTSGVSQETQYF. CDR3 DNA: TGCGCCAGCAGCTTACGGACTAGCGGAGTAAGCCAAGAGACCCAGTACTTC.

This clone was seen a few times. The chain couples TRBV7-6 to TRBJ1-2; D gene ambiguous. This CDR3 spans 13 amino acids. The V gene's germline CDR1 is SGHVS and CDR2 FNYEAQ. With 2 bases removed from V and 8 bases from J, the gap between germline ends came to 12 bases. The CDR3 region is CASSLMPAEGYTF. The CDR3, as DNA: TGTGCCAGCAGCTTAATGCCGGCGGAGGGCTACACCTTC.

This clone turned up a few times. V and J are TRBV7-9 and TRBJ1-5; D uncertain. Germline V gives CDR1 SEHNR, CDR2 FQNEAQ (reference sequence). CDR3 size: 13 residues. V was clipped by 1 base and J by 4 bases, with 5 bases between them. CDR3 residues: CASSLGANQPQHF. As DNA, the CDR3 is TGTGCCAGCAGCTTAGGAGCGAATCAGCCCCAGCATTTT.

CDR3 nucleotide sequence: TGCAGCGTTGAAGGCGGCCCGTATACGCAGTATTTT. Its translation is CSVEGGPYTQYF. The chain joins TRBV29-1 to TRBJ2-3; no clear D. V was cut by 1 base and J by 7 bases, with 9 bases left in between. CDR1 and CDR2 from the germline V gene are SQVTM and ANQGSEA. CDR3 length: 12 amino acids.